The T cell receptor (beta chain) described here comes from a study of blood T cells in healthy people across ages. Germline V gene data show CDR1 as MDHEN and CDR2 as SYDVKM. The V gene lost 2 bases and the J gene lost 6 bases, with 17 bases spanning the gap. This CDR3 is 15 amino acids long. PCR was performed a second time for about 6 to 11 cycles using a sample-barcoded 5' primer and a J-beta primer mix. Each CDR3 protein is one row after TCRdb ran MiXCR on the 5' RACE reads. The sample yields some 890,000 distinct CDR3 sequences, 25% to 35% seen once. These data were also filed under a second study, of T cells of mothers and their children.

Sequencing was carried out using blood. This sequence joins TRBV28 and TRBJ2-7; possible D gene TRBD2, 7 bases. This TCR was sampled from a woman aged 40 to 50 in good health. CDR3 coding DNA: TGTGCCAGCAGTTTAGGCGGGGGCAGGGCGCGCGAGCAGTACTTC. It encodes CASSLGGGRAREQYF.